This TCR beta chain was identified during a study of a mutant IDH1 vaccine in newly diagnosed glioma (dated by TCRdb to about 2021). For context, the study as a whole: Patients received eight vaccinations in weeks 1, 3, 5, 7, 11, 15, 19 and 23, corresponding to visits V03 through V10. Vaccination began 4-6 weeks after radiotherapy alone, or alongside temozolomide cycles in the chemotherapy-containing groups. The roughly 35 treated patients were roughly 62% male and around 40% female, with a mean age of roughly 40 years. Prior to enrollment, patients had been given standard therapy consisting of radiotherapy alone, temozolomide alone, or radiochemotherapy with temozolomide, with the combination given to most patients. Peripheral blood samples were drawn at six visits, namely V03 (baseline), V05, V07, V10, V12 and V13. For exploratory analyses, approximately 23 treated patients had longitudinal TCRB deep sequencing done wherever samples were available.

Points on this clone: The specificity of this receptor is unknown. There are no base qualities to consult, and no much larger clone falls within one base.

Libraries came from the immunoSEQ multiplex PCR assay. The hsTCRB Kit was used according to the manufacturer's protocol to amplify rearranged TCR beta chain sequences. TCRB libraries were sequenced on an Illumina MiSeq. The source study handled its data this way. The kit vendor's proprietary platform handled demultiplexing, trimming and gene mapping. The source is immuneACCESS, and TCRdb retained only in-frame sequences with V and J called. Part of the clones is not carried over; for the studies checked, unresolved V genes explain less than half of this, and the remainder is unexplained. Clone size and the V and J calls come from that table; the DNA yielded D and trimming. This sample is represented by about 82,000 clones; 75% to 85% of them were singletons. The top ten clonotypes cover about 2.2% of the sample. Reading from cysteine to phenylalanine, the CDR3 counts 14 amino acids. CDR3 DNA only is kept here, 42 bases in frame from base 1. The CDR1 and CDR2 encoded by the germline V gene (reference sequence) are LNHNV and YYDKDF. V gives up 3 bases and J gives up 7 bases, and the segment between their germline ends measures 10 bases.

The time point label, read with the paper, signifies: week 23, last vaccination. A 20-mer mutant IDH1 peptide at 300 micrograms in Montanide made up each vaccine dose, which was injected subcutaneously together with topical imiquimod. Newly diagnosed WHO grade 3 or 4 IDH1-mutant astrocytomas showing loss of nuclear ATRX were present in the donors. The samples were drawn from NOA16, a multicentre, single-arm, open-label phase I trial in Germany that tested a mutant IDH1 peptide vaccine in humans for the first time. Genomic DNA for TCRB sequencing was extracted from EDTA blood using the DNeasy Blood and Tissue Kit. Beyond this particular receptor, the publication reports: The authors noted that analyses of patient blood samples could not be reproduced because of sample limitations. Immune responses induced by the vaccine were seen in roughly 92% of patients across multiple MHC alleles. Changes in the top peripheral T cell clonotypes picked up by TCRB sequencing did not appear to be linked to pseudoprogression. Availability determined which PBMC samples were chosen for TCRB deep sequencing.

The sequence was collected from a young man with glioma. Some clones in this sample may be carry-over from other donors' samples. The material sequenced was PBMCs, taken from a glioma patient whose treatment included an IDH1 peptide vaccine. The chain is assembled from TRBV15 and TRBJ1-6; no D gene can be assigned with confidence. The nucleotides read TGTGCCACCAGCAGGGGTCCTCTCAATTCACCCCTCCACTTT. Translation gives CATSRGPLNSPLHF.